This T cell receptor (beta chain) appears in the sequencing data of a study of T cells expressing NK-cell markers (dated by TCRdb to between 2020 and 2021). Background for the entire study: TCR beta-chain repertoires were profiled in sorted CD3+CD56+NKG2C+, CD3+CD56+NKG2C- and CD3+CD56-NKG2C+ T-cell subsets from several donors. Among the eight sequenced donors, only one was HCMV-seronegative, while the other seven were HCMV-seropositive. All eight donors whose samples were sequenced were randomly selected healthy volunteers, three of them men and five women. Illumina HiSeq 2000/2500, MiSeq or NextSeq was used to sequence libraries as 2 x 150 bp reads. The paper's findings and limits, for the study overall: In over 5 donors, the dominant CD3+CD56+NKG2C+ clonotypes were among the top 10 CD8+ clonotypes and accounted for roughly 1.0-8% of CD8+ T cells. Those dominant clonotypes were again the most abundant among CD3+CD56-NKG2C+ cells in a few donors, at roughly 25-65%. Whether the expanded NKG2C-expressing T cell clones were specific for HCMV antigens remained unclear.

Points on this clonotype: The clone's antigen remains unknown.

To determine HCMV serostatus, a commercial ELISA kit was used to detect HCMV-specific IgG in serum. Peripheral blood mononuclear cells were isolated from blood by Ficoll density gradient centrifugation. TCRdb shows the sequencer as Illumina HiSeq 2000. TCR beta cDNA libraries were made by 5'RACE template switching that added a universal primer site and unique molecular identifiers. cDNA synthesis was primed from the TCR beta constant segment and was followed by two successive PCR amplification steps. The authors processed their data as follows. Reads were demultiplexed and grouped by UMI with MIGEC, and clonotypes were assembled and quantified with MiTCR. To remove erroneous sequences, TCR cDNA sequences were retained only when supported by two or more reads. The tcR package was used for downstream repertoire analysis, with clonotypes matched between fractions based on CDR3 nucleotide sequence plus V segment. VDJmatch was used to annotate antigen specificity against VDJdb, with one amino acid substitution in CDR3 allowed. TCRdb reprocessed the public reads and reports one entry per CDR3 protein sequence, without DNA. TCRdb, not the original authors, processed these V and J calls. The sample's records list a few hundred thousand distinct CDR3 sequences. The ten largest clones represent 1.4% to 1.5% of the sample.

Counted from cysteine to phenylalanine, this CDR3 has 14 amino acids. The record lacks a DNA sequence. CDR1 DFQATT and CDR2 SNEGSKA were looked up in the germline V gene (reference sequence). Sequences were obtained from blood T cells: a sorted CD56 or NKG2C T cell subset, CD4+ or CD8+ T cells, or bulk PBMC T cells (not recorded which). The chain is assembled from TRBV20-1 and TRBJ1-2; TCRdb's D gene call, TRBD1, goes unchecked for lack of DNA. The sequence came from a woman aged 50 to 60 in good health. Donor details come from another sample of the same person, matched by shared clones. The encoded CDR3 is CSAQTGGSNYGYTF.